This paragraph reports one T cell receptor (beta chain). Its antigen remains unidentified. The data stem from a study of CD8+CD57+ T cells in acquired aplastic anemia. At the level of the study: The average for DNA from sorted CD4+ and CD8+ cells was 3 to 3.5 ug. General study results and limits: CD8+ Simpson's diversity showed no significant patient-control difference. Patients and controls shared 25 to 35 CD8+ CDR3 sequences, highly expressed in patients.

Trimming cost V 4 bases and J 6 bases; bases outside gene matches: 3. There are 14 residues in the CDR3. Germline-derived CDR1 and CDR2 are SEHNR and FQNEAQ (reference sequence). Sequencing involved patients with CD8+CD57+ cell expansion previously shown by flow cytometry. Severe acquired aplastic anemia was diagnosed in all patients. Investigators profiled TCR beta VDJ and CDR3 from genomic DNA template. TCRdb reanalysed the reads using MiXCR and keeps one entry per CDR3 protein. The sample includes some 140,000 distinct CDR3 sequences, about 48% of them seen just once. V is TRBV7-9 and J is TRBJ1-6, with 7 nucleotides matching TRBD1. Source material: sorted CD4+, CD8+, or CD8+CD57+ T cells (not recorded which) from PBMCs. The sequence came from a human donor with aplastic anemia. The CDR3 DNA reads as TGTGCCAGCAGCTGGGACAGAATTAATTCACCCCTCCACTTT. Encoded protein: CASSWDRINSPLHF.